This entry lists 5 T cell receptor beta chains sequenced from one sample in a study of Graves' ophthalmopathy and Graves' hyperthyroidism. Amplification from RNA transcripts yielded the TCR beta CDR3 regions. The library came from an HTBI-primed first-round RT-PCR and a second-round multiplex PCR. TCRdb called the multiplex PCR reads again in MiXCR, with one record for every CDR3 protein. The data contain about half a million distinct CDR3 sequences, 13% to 15% of them seen just once; the ten biggest clones take up 8% to 10%. Sequencing used blood. The receptors stem from a woman aged 25 to 39 with Graves' ophthalmopathy.

Ten or more counts support this clonotype. This chain joins TRBV6-1 and TRBJ2-7; 7 bases are a match to TRBD1. The length of the CDR3 is 12 residues. Germline V gene data show CDR1 as MNHNS and CDR2 as SASEGT. With 5 bases clipped from V and 7 bases from J, the junction kept 5 bases outside the gene matches. CDR3 amino acids: CASSPAGGEQYF. The CDR3 DNA is TGTGCCAGCAGTCCGGCAGGGGGAGAGCAGTACTTC.

The V and J genes are TRBV5-1 and TRBJ2-5; tentatively, D is TRBD2 (6 bases). CDR3 size: 13 residues. Trimming took 4 bases from V and 1 from J, leaving 8 bases between them. Germline values: CDR1 SGHRS, CDR2 YFSETQ. The CDR3 is CASSGGLQETQYF. CDR3 nucleotide sequence: TGCGCCAGCAGCGGGGGACTCCAAGAGACCCAGTACTTC.

This clonotype was picked up many times. V is TRBV24-1 and J is TRBJ2-7; possible D gene TRBD1, 5 bases. This CDR3 has 14 residues. The germline V gene encodes CDR1 KGHDR and CDR2 SFDVKD. Trimming removed 4 bases at V and 5 bases at J, with 14 bases between. CDR3 DNA: TGTGCCACCAGTGAAACCACAGGTCCGGACGAGCAGTACTTC. It encodes CATSETTGPDEQYF.

This clonotype occurred a few times. A much more abundant neighbour one base away suggests this may be a read error. V is TRBV6-1 and J is TRBJ1-6; D is unresolved. This CDR3 region has 14 residues. Germline V gene lookup returns CDR1 MNHNS and CDR2 SASEGT. The CDR3 region has the DNA TGTGCCAGCAGTACGCTTCTCGTAAATTCACCCCTCCAATTT. It is translated as CASSTLLVNSPLQF.

This clonotype has at least ten counts. V gene TRBV6-5 combines with J gene TRBJ1-1, with 11 bases identical to TRBD1. CDR1 is MNHEY, CDR2 SVGAGI, per germline. This CDR3 region has 16 residues. V was clipped by 2 bases and J by 4 bases; unmatched bases: 6. CDR3 sequence (DNA): TGTGCCAGCAGTTACGGGACAGGGGGGCGCTCCACTGAAGCTTTCTTT. Protein product: CASSYGTGGRSTEAFF.